The 21 T cell receptor beta chains given below trace back to one sample, sequenced in a study of blood T cell repertoires in COVID-19. Method: immunoSEQ multiplex PCR; TCRdb's copy keeps in-frame clones and lacks some. The sample lists a few hundred thousand clones, approximately 85% occurring once. The sample taken for sequencing was peripheral blood. These TCRs come from a human donor in a cohort sampled during active COVID-19.

V gene TRBV21-1 combines with J gene TRBJ1-1; TRBD1, as called in the table, went unchecked against the DNA. TRBV21-1 is tagged as a pseudogene. The CDR3 totals 18 residues. The CDR3 DNA reads as TGTGCCAGCAGCAAGGTGTTAGACAGGGAGTCGCCGAACACTGAAGCTTTCTTT. This gives the protein CASSKVLDRESPNTEAFF.

This rearrangement joins TRBV14 to TRBJ2-3; 9 bases agree with TRBD2. The CDR3 loop spans 17 amino acids. CDR1 is SGHDN and CDR2 is FVKESK in the germline V gene. J lost 6 bases, V lost 1 base, and 11 bases had no gene match. The CDR3 region has the DNA TGTGCCAGCAGCCAAGGAAGCGGGGGGCCTTACCGGGATACGCAGTATTTT. This sequence encodes CASSQGSGGPYRDTQYF.

This rearrangement joins TRBV4-2 to TRBJ2-3; D perhaps matches TRBD2 (5 bases). Germline V gives CDR1 LGHNA, CDR2 YNFKEQ. V lost 0 bases and J 1 base, leaving 8 bases between the germline ends. The CDR3 loop spans 15 amino acids. In DNA form, the CDR3 reads TGTGCCAGCAGCCAAGAGAGGGCCCGCACAGATACGCAGTATTTT. This gives the protein CASSQERARTDTQYF.

In this sample, this clone turned up a few times. This same CDR3 is encoded by further DNA sequences in the sample. The rearrangement uses TRBV7-9 and TRBJ1-2; D gene ambiguous. The CDR3 runs 13 residues. V lost 6 bases, J lost 5 bases, and 13 bases lay in between. Germline V gives CDR1 SEHNR, CDR2 FQNEAQ (reference sequence). The CDR3 region has the DNA TGTGCCAGCAGTCCCCGGGAGGGTTATGGCTACACCTTC. Translating it yields CASSPREGYGYTF.

The genes are TRBV5-4 and TRBJ1-2; 9 bases map to TRBD1. Germline values: CDR1 SGHNT, CDR2 YYREEE (reference sequence). With 4 bases clipped from V and 7 bases from J, the junction kept 11 bases outside the gene matches. The CDR3 has 15 amino acids. This CDR3 reads CASSPGTGIAFGYTF. In DNA, the CDR3 is TGTGCCAGCAGCCCCGGGACAGGGATCGCCTTTGGCTACACCTTC. Together with reference TRBV5-4 and TRBJ1-2, the CDR3 gives the full variable domain: ETGVTQSPTHLIKTRGQQVTLRCSSQSGHNTVSWYQQALGQGPQFIFQYYREEENGRGNFPPRFSGLQFPNYSSELNVNALELDDSALYLCASSPGTGIAFGYTFGSGTRLTVV.

The chain carries TRBV6-5 and TRBJ1-1; 8 bases agree with TRBD1. J gave up 1 base and V 3 bases, and 4 bases lay outside the gene matches. The CDR3 contains 15 residues. Per the germline V gene, CDR1 is MNHEY and CDR2 is SVGAGI. The CDR3 DNA reads as TGTGCCAGCAGTTATAGGGACAGGAGGAACACTGAAGCTTTCTTT. Protein: CASSYRDRRNTEAFF.

The rearrangement joins TRBV12-3 or TRBV12-4 to TRBJ2-7; D uncertain. The CDR3 is 13 residues long. The V and J ends lost 0 bases and 4 bases respectively, with 7 bases between them. CDR3 bases: TGTGCCAGCAGTTTAGCGTCCGGGTACGAGCAGTACTTC. Its protein is CASSLASGYEQYF.

CDR3 in amino acids: CASSIWTDSNQPQHF. CDR3 nucleotides: TGTGCCAGCAGTATTTGGACAGACAGCAATCAGCCCCAGCATTTT. The J gene is TRBJ1-5, the V gene TRBV6-5, with a weak D call TRBD1 (6 bases). Germline V gene data show CDR1 as MNHEY and CDR2 as SVGAGI. Deletions cut 5 bases from V and 1 base from J, with 12 bases between. The CDR3 is made up of 15 amino acids.

V usage is TRBV5-4 and J usage is TRBJ1-6, with 8 bases lining up with TRBD1. The CDR3 consists of 16 residues. V shed 4 bases and J 6 bases; nucleotides not matched to a gene: 9. Germline loops: CDR1 SGHNT, CDR2 YYREEE (reference sequence). Here the CDR3 reads CASSRGTGQPNSPLHF. CDR3 bases: TGTGCCAGCAGCCGAGGGACAGGCCAACCTAATTCACCCCTCCACTTT.

The chain links TRBV5-1 to TRBJ2-5; a possible D gene is TRBD1 (5 bases). Germline V lookup: CDR1 SGHRS, CDR2 YFSETQ. Trimming stripped 4 bases from V and 5 bases from J, with 12 bases between. The CDR3 is 13 residues long. This chain's CDR3 is CASSVRVGETQYF. The CDR3 DNA reads TGCGCCAGCAGCGTCAGGGTAGGGGAGACCCAGTACTTC.

The chain recombines TRBV14 with TRBJ1-2; 9 bases map to TRBD1. Germline V gene sequence: CDR1 SGHDN, CDR2 FVKESK. The CDR3 loop spans 14 amino acids. V was pared by 4 bases and J by 4 bases, with 4 bases of the junction left unmatched. The CDR3 DNA reads TGTGCCAGCAGCCGCGGGGGACAGGGCTATGGCTACACCTTC. Its translation: CASSRGGQGYGYTF.

This clone showed up just once. The chain has TRBV6-6 and TRBJ2-3; D gene uncertain. The germline gives CDR1 MNHNY, CDR2 SVGAGI (reference sequence). This CDR3 has 13 residues. Deletions cut 2 bases from V and 6 bases from J, with 9 bases between. The CDR3 sequence: CASSYPPEDTQYF. In DNA, the CDR3 is TGTGCCAGCAGTTACCCCCCGGAGGATACGCAGTATTTT.

V usage is TRBV3-1 (or the pseudogene TRBV3-2) and J usage is TRBJ2-2; D might be TRBD1 (7 bases). The CDR3 runs 16 residues. Trimming took off 4 bases at V and 0 bases at J, with 12 bases between the two ends. In germline, CDR1 is LGHDT, CDR2 YNNKEL (reference sequence). CDR3 amino acids: CASSPRDSSNTGELFF. The DNA for the CDR3 is TGTGCCAGCAGCCCGCGGGACAGTTCGAACACCGGGGAGCTGTTTTTT.

The chain couples TRBV27 to TRBJ1-1, with D perhaps matching TRBD1 (6 bases). The germline CDR1 and CDR2 sequences are MNHEY and SMNVEV (reference sequence). V shed 1 base and J shed 3 bases, with 12 bases lying between them. The CDR3 contains 15 residues. The CDR3 DNA reads as TGTGCCAGCAGTTTATTGGGGGCGTCGTACACTGAAGCTTTCTTT. This translates into CASSLLGASYTEAFF.

This clone has a handful of counts. Other DNA sequences in this sample translate to the same CDR3. This chain uses TRBV19 with TRBJ1-5, with 9 positions matching TRBD1. Germline assignment: CDR1 LNHDA and CDR2 SQIVND (reference sequence). The CDR3 loop spans 15 amino acids. V was pared by 6 bases and J by 4 bases, with 7 bases of the junction left unmatched. The CDR3 DNA reads as TGTGCCAGTAGCAGACCCGGGACAGGGAATCAGCCCCAGCATTTT. It specifies CASSRPGTGNQPQHF.

The rearrangement uses TRBV29-1 and TRBJ2-7, with 9 bases matching TRBD1. V trimming: 4 bases; J trimming: 3 bases; junction bases outside the gene matches: 4. CDR1 and CDR2 from the germline V gene are SQVTM and ANQGSEA. CDR3 length: 13 residues. The CDR3 DNA reads TGCAGCGTTGGGACAGGGGCGAGCTACGAGCAGTACTTC. Translated: CSVGTGASYEQYF.

In its sample, this clone was seen a few times. The chain carries TRBV15 and TRBJ2-5, with 13 bases fitting TRBD2. This CDR3 is built from 12 residues. The V and J ends lost 8 bases and 11 bases, in that order; junction bases with no gene match: 5. Germline lookup yields CDR1 LNHNV and CDR2 YYDKDF (reference sequence). The CDR3 DNA is TGTGCCACCGGGACTAGCGGGGCTTGGCAGTACTTC. Translating gives CATGTSGAWQYF.

This rearrangement joins TRBV6-5 to TRBJ1-2; D is uncertain. The CDR3 has 16 amino acids. The V gene lost 0 bases and the J gene lost 4 bases, with 15 bases spanning the gap. Germline V gene lookup returns CDR1 MNHEY and CDR2 SVGAGI. This chain's CDR3 is CASSYSRGTLGYGYTF. CDR3 sequence (DNA): TGTGCCAGCAGTTACTCACGGGGAACGTTGGGCTATGGCTACACCTTC.

The chain employs TRBV3-1 (or the pseudogene TRBV3-2) and TRBJ2-3; a weak D match, TRBD1 (5 bases). V was cut by 4 bases and J by 3 bases, with 11 bases left in between. Per germline, CDR1 LGHDT and CDR2 YNNKEL (reference sequence). The length of the CDR3 is 14 residues. DNA for the CDR3: TGTGCCAGCAGCCTTAAAGGGGCAACAGATACGCAGTATTTT. It translates to CASSLKGATDTQYF.

The CDR3 nucleotides read TGCGCCAGCAGCCATCAGACTAGCACAGATACGCAGTATTTT. The encoded protein is CASSHQTSTDTQYF. The chain employs TRBV5-1 and TRBJ2-3; no firm D call. CDR3 length equals 14 residues. Germline CDR1 SGHRS, CDR2 YFSETQ. V was shortened by 4 bases and J by 0 bases, with 9 bases between the two germline ends.

The chain joins TRBV7-3 to TRBJ1-3; D is perhaps TRBD1 (5 bases). CDR1 SGHTA and CDR2 FQGTGA come from the germline V gene. V shed 3 bases and J shed 0 bases, with 12 bases lying between them. The CDR3 spans 16 residues. The DNA of the CDR3 is TGTGCCAGCAGCTTGGGGACTCCTAACTCTGGAAACACCATATATTTT. Its protein is CASSLGTPNSGNTIYF.